Listed below are T cell receptor beta chains from one sample, sequenced in a study of blood T cells in healthy people across ages. In TCRdb, the 5' RACE reads were re-called with MiXCR into one record per CDR3 protein. In the table there are roughly 930,000 distinct CDR3 sequences, 48% of which are singletons. The specimen was blood. The source of these receptors is a man younger than 45 in good health. Both conserved end residues are part of each CDR3. The D gene is left open where the match is weak. Size values are once, few and many counts, or a class for expanded clones, and some rows have none.

d_call: TRBD1; j_call: TRBJ2-1; clone_size: .; v_call: TRBV6-1; cdr3_nt: TGTGCCAGCAATTTAAGGGCAGGGGGCCCCTACGAGCAGTTCTTC; cdr3_aa: CASNLRAGGPYEQFF
d_call: .; j_call: TRBJ2-5; clone_size: .; v_call: TRBV6-5; cdr3_nt: TGTGTCAGCAGTTACTCTGCGGGAAGAGGATGGGGTAATGAGCAGTACTTC; cdr3_aa: CVSSYSAGRGWGNEQYF
d_call: .; j_call: TRBJ2-7; clone_size: .; v_call: TRBV9; cdr3_nt: TGTGCCAGCAGCCCAGAAGGACGGGATAGTCCCTACGAGCAGTACTTC; cdr3_aa: CASSPEGRDSPYEQYF
d_call: .; j_call: TRBJ2-4; clone_size: .; v_call: TRBV4-1; cdr3_nt: TGCGCCAGCAGCCACCCGGGACTAAACATTCAGTACTTC; cdr3_aa: CASSHPGLNIQYF
d_call: TRBD1; j_call: TRBJ1-5; clone_size: .; v_call: TRBV12-3/TRBV12-4; cdr3_nt: TGTGCCAGCAGGCGGGGAGGGACAGGGGATATGAGGGTCAATCAGCCCCAGCATTTT; cdr3_aa: CASRRGGTGDMRVNQPQHF
d_call: TRBD2; j_call: TRBJ2-7; clone_size: .; v_call: TRBV20-1; cdr3_nt: TGCAGTGCGTGGGACTATACTTACGAGCAGTACTTC; cdr3_aa: CSAWDYTYEQYF
d_call: .; j_call: TRBJ2-3; clone_size: .; v_call: TRBV7-3; cdr3_nt: TGTGCCAGCAGCGCACAGGGAAAGGAGTATTTT; cdr3_aa: CASSAQGKEYF
d_call: TRBD2; j_call: TRBJ2-3; clone_size: .; v_call: TRBV6-1; cdr3_nt: TGTGCCAGCAGACGACTAGCGGGGGGGCTCGGGACAGATACGCAGTATTTT; cdr3_aa: CASRRLAGGLGTDTQYF
d_call: .; j_call: TRBJ2-3; clone_size: few; v_call: TRBV4-2; cdr3_nt: TGTGCCAGCAGCAGGTTGTACCAGGGAGATACGCAGTATTTT; cdr3_aa: CASSRLYQGDTQYF
d_call: .; j_call: TRBJ1-1; clone_size: few; v_call: TRBV4-3; cdr3_nt: TGCGCCAGCAGCCAAGGGGCAGGCGCGAACACTGAAGCTTTCTTT; cdr3_aa: CASSQGAGANTEAFF
d_call: TRBD1; j_call: TRBJ2-7; clone_size: few; v_call: TRBV6-2/TRBV6-3; cdr3_nt: TGTGCCAGCAGTTCCGCCGGGACAGGCTTCTACGAGCAGTACTTC; cdr3_aa: CASSSAGTGFYEQYF
d_call: .; j_call: TRBJ1-5; clone_size: once; v_call: TRBV12-3/TRBV12-4; cdr3_nt: TGTGCCAGCAGTTCCCCCCGGAATCAGCCCCAGCATTTT; cdr3_aa: CASSSPRNQPQHF
d_call: TRBD2; j_call: TRBJ2-3; clone_size: .; v_call: TRBV5-1; cdr3_nt: TGCGCCAGCAGCCGGGCAGCGGGGAGCACAGATACGCAGTATTTT; cdr3_aa: CASSRAAGSTDTQYF
d_call: .; j_call: TRBJ1-1; clone_size: .; v_call: TRBV6-5; cdr3_nt: TGTGCCAGCCAATTACCGGGGAAAGCTTTCTTT; cdr3_aa: CASQLPGKAFF
d_call: .; j_call: TRBJ2-3; clone_size: .; v_call: TRBV6-4; cdr3_nt: TGTGCCAGCAGTGTTGTGCCCTCGGGCACAGATACGCAGTATTTT; cdr3_aa: CASSVVPSGTDTQYF
d_call: .; j_call: TRBJ2-7; clone_size: .; v_call: TRBV4-1; cdr3_nt: TGCGCCAGCAGCCAAGATCGAGGGACGGAGGACGAGCAGTACTTC; cdr3_aa: CASSQDRGTEDEQYF
d_call: TRBD2; j_call: TRBJ2-7; clone_size: .; v_call: TRBV9; cdr3_nt: TGTGCCAGCAGCGCTAGCGGGGGGCCCTACGAGCAGTACTTC; cdr3_aa: CASSASGGPYEQYF
d_call: TRBD1; j_call: TRBJ1-1; clone_size: .; v_call: TRBV20-1; cdr3_nt: TGCAGTGGGTACAGGGGGACTGAAGCTTTCTTT; cdr3_aa: CSGYRGTEAFF
d_call: .; j_call: TRBJ2-1; clone_size: .; v_call: TRBV14; cdr3_nt: TGTGCCAGCAGCCAAGATATCACGGCCCACGATGAGCAGTTCTTC; cdr3_aa: CASSQDITAHDEQFF
d_call: .; j_call: TRBJ2-2; clone_size: .; v_call: TRBV29-1; cdr3_nt: TGCAGCGTTCGGGGGAGAGGGACCGCCGGGGAGCTGTTTTTT; cdr3_aa: CSVRGRGTAGELFF
d_call: TRBD1; j_call: TRBJ2-5; clone_size: few; v_call: TRBV14; cdr3_nt: TGTGCCAGCAGCCAAGGCCAGACAGGGGCTCGCCAGACCCAGTACTTC; cdr3_aa: CASSQGQTGARQTQYF
d_call: TRBD2; j_call: TRBJ2-1; clone_size: few; v_call: TRBV7-2; cdr3_nt: TGTGCCAGCAGGCGCAAAATCCCGGGACTAGCGGGGGAGCCCTACAATGAGCAGTTCTTC; cdr3_aa: CASRRKIPGLAGEPYNEQFF
d_call: .; j_call: TRBJ1-1; clone_size: .; v_call: TRBV29-1; cdr3_nt: TGCAGCGCTATACAAACACAGGCGAACACTGAAGCTTTCTTT; cdr3_aa: CSAIQTQANTEAFF
d_call: TRBD2; j_call: TRBJ2-7; clone_size: .; v_call: TRBV5-6; cdr3_nt: TGTGCCAGCAGCGCTGGACTAGTTTACTACGAGCAGTACTTC; cdr3_aa: CASSAGLVYYEQYF
d_call: TRBD2; j_call: TRBJ2-1; clone_size: .; v_call: TRBV5-1; cdr3_nt: TGCGCCAGCAGCCCCGGGACTAGCGGGGGAGACAGCTACAATGAGCAGTTCTTC; cdr3_aa: CASSPGTSGGDSYNEQFF
d_call: TRBD2; j_call: TRBJ2-2; clone_size: .; v_call: TRBV6-5; cdr3_nt: TGTGCCAGCAGATACCTGACTAGCGGGGGTCACGGGGAGCTGTTTTTT; cdr3_aa: CASRYLTSGGHGELFF
d_call: .; j_call: TRBJ2-1; clone_size: few; v_call: TRBV4-2; cdr3_nt: TGTGCCAGCAGCCAAGAGGTCCGGAGTGAGCAGTTCTTC; cdr3_aa: CASSQEVRSEQFF
d_call: .; j_call: TRBJ1-5; clone_size: .; v_call: TRBV20-1; cdr3_nt: TGCAGTGCTAGAGATGGGGGACGGGGGACCAGCCAGCCCCAGCATTTT; cdr3_aa: CSARDGGRGTSQPQHF
d_call: .; j_call: TRBJ1-4; clone_size: .; v_call: TRBV9; cdr3_nt: TGTGCCAGCAGCGTAGGCGATCAAGGGGCGTCTAATGAAAAACTGTTTTTT; cdr3_aa: CASSVGDQGASNEKLFF
d_call: TRBD1; j_call: TRBJ1-2; clone_size: .; v_call: TRBV3-1; cdr3_nt: TGTGCCAGCAGCCAAGGGGCAGGGGGAAGCTATGGCTACACCTTC; cdr3_aa: CASSQGAGGSYGYTF
d_call: .; j_call: TRBJ2-6; clone_size: few; v_call: TRBV4-2; cdr3_nt: TGTGCCAGCAGCCAAGATCGAAGCTCTGGGGCCAACGTCCTGACTTTC; cdr3_aa: CASSQDRSSGANVLTF
d_call: .; j_call: TRBJ2-1; clone_size: few; v_call: TRBV9; cdr3_nt: TGTGCCAGCAGCGCCCGCACGGGCCGGGACGAATACAATGAGCAGTTCTTC; cdr3_aa: CASSARTGRDEYNEQFF
d_call: .; j_call: TRBJ2-7; clone_size: .; v_call: TRBV14; cdr3_nt: TGTGCCAGCAGCCATCCAGGGACCGAGCAGTACTTC; cdr3_aa: CASSHPGTEQYF
d_call: .; j_call: TRBJ2-7; clone_size: once; v_call: TRBV29-1; cdr3_nt: TGCAGCGTCCGGGACCCCCGTAACGAGCAGTACTTC; cdr3_aa: CSVRDPRNEQYF
d_call: .; j_call: TRBJ2-1; clone_size: .; v_call: TRBV3-1; cdr3_nt: TGTGCCAGCAGCCAAGATCCCCCAAATGAGCAGTTCTTC; cdr3_aa: CASSQDPPNEQFF
d_call: .; j_call: TRBJ2-7; clone_size: .; v_call: TRBV5-1; cdr3_nt: TGCGCCAGCAGCCCGACCGGGGTTGGGGGCGAGCAGTACTTC; cdr3_aa: CASSPTGVGGEQYF
d_call: .; j_call: TRBJ2-3; clone_size: .; v_call: TRBV29-1; cdr3_nt: TGCAGCGTGGCTGGGGAAGGGTGGTATTTT; cdr3_aa: CSVAGEGWYF
d_call: .; j_call: TRBJ2-7; clone_size: few; v_call: TRBV12-3/TRBV12-4; cdr3_nt: TGTGCCAGCAGTTTAAACGTTATCTACGAGCAGTACTTC; cdr3_aa: CASSLNVIYEQYF
d_call: .; j_call: TRBJ2-1; clone_size: .; v_call: TRBV6-5; cdr3_nt: TGTGCCAGCAGAGAGCGACAAAGCTACAATGAGCAGTTCTTC; cdr3_aa: CASRERQSYNEQFF
d_call: .; j_call: TRBJ1-2; clone_size: few; v_call: TRBV7-2; cdr3_nt: TGTGCCAGCAGCGTAGACGGCTATGGCTACACCTTC; cdr3_aa: CASSVDGYGYTF
d_call: .; j_call: TRBJ2-7; clone_size: .; v_call: TRBV29-1; cdr3_nt: TGCAGCGTTGAGGCTGAGTCCTACGAGCAGTACTTC; cdr3_aa: CSVEAESYEQYF
d_call: .; j_call: TRBJ2-1; clone_size: .; v_call: TRBV21-1; cdr3_nt: TGTGCCAGCAGCCCTACCAGCGGGAGAACGAGCTCCTACAATGAGCAGTTCTTC; cdr3_aa: CASSPTSGRTSSYNEQFF
d_call: .; j_call: TRBJ2-3; clone_size: few; v_call: TRBV4-1; cdr3_nt: TGCGCCAGCAGCCAGCTGGACAGGAGGGGCACAGATACGCAGTATTTT; cdr3_aa: CASSQLDRRGTDTQYF
d_call: .; j_call: TRBJ2-5; clone_size: .; v_call: TRBV20-1; cdr3_nt: TGCAGTGCTCAAGTAGTGGCCCTGCAGACCCAGTACTTC; cdr3_aa: CSAQVVALQTQYF
d_call: .; j_call: TRBJ2-2; clone_size: .; v_call: TRBV6-5; cdr3_nt: TGTGCCAGCAGAAGGGGGTCCGGGGAGCTGTTTTTT; cdr3_aa: CASRRGSGELFF
d_call: TRBD1; j_call: TRBJ2-7; clone_size: few; v_call: TRBV5-4; cdr3_nt: TGTGCCAGCAGCTGGGACAGGACATTCACCTACGAGCAGTACTTC; cdr3_aa: CASSWDRTFTYEQYF
d_call: .; j_call: TRBJ2-6; clone_size: .; v_call: TRBV20-1; cdr3_nt: TGCAGTGCTAGAGAAGCAGTGGCCAACGTCCTGACTTTC; cdr3_aa: CSAREAVANVLTF
d_call: .; j_call: TRBJ2-7; clone_size: .; v_call: TRBV6-1; cdr3_nt: TGTGCCAGCTCTTCTGGGCTCCTGGGGTCGGACTCCTACGAGCAGTACTTC; cdr3_aa: CASSSGLLGSDSYEQYF
d_call: TRBD2; j_call: TRBJ2-3; clone_size: few; v_call: TRBV12-3/TRBV12-4; cdr3_nt: TGTGCCAGCAGGAAAACCTGGGCGCGGGGGGGTAGCACAGATACGCAGTATTTT; cdr3_aa: CASRKTWARGGSTDTQYF
d_call: TRBD1; j_call: TRBJ2-5; clone_size: .; v_call: TRBV20-1; cdr3_nt: TGCAGTGCTAGTCAGGGACAGGGGTCTTTTGAGACCCAGTACTTC; cdr3_aa: CSASQGQGSFETQYF
d_call: TRBD1; j_call: TRBJ2-5; clone_size: once; v_call: TRBV14; cdr3_nt: TGTGCCAGCAGCCAACTTGAGGGACAGCAAGAGACCCAGTACTTC; cdr3_aa: CASSQLEGQQETQYF